These 14 T cell receptor beta chains were sequenced from one sample in a study of response to subunit inactivated influenza vaccine. Using its own MiXCR run on the RT-PCR reads, TCRdb lists one record per CDR3 protein. Found here are 800,000 to 1,000,000 distinct CDR3 sequences, 21% of them singletons; the top ten hold about 10%. Specimen: PBMCs from blood, collected more than 4 days after vaccination. These receptors all stem from a man aged 50 or older who received an inactivated influenza vaccine.

This clonotype was seen more than once but under ten times. The chain carries TRBV18 and TRBJ2-3; D remains ambiguous. Germline CDR1 reads KGHSH; CDR2 reads LQKENI. CDR3 size: 16 residues. Trimming removed 2 bases at V and 2 bases at J, with 14 bases between. CDR3 sequence reads: CASSPYSVPITDTQYF. The CDR3, as DNA: TGTGCCAGCTCACCATACTCCGTCCCAATCACAGATACGCAGTATTTT.

This clonotype was picked up a small number of times. The CDR3 loop is CASSLLTPGGYTF. Written as DNA, the CDR3 is TGTGCCAGCAGTTTACTCACCCCGGGGGGCTACACCTTC. The chain combines TRBV28 with TRBJ1-2; D gene ambiguous. CDR3 length: 13 amino acids. CDR1 and CDR2 from the germline V gene are MDHEN and SYDVKM. Trimming cost V 2 bases and J 8 bases, with 12 bases left between them.

V and J are TRBV5-1 and TRBJ2-1; 7 nucleotides align to TRBD1. From germline, CDR1 is SGHRS and CDR2 YFSETQ. V dropped 1 base and J dropped 0; count of bases not matched to a gene: 4. The CDR3 is 16 residues long. In DNA form, the CDR3 reads TGCGCCAGCAGCTTGACAGGGGCCTTCTCCTACAATGAGCAGTTCTTC. This sequence encodes CASSLTGAFSYNEQFF.

Only a few counts were recorded for this clonotype. The J gene is TRBJ2-3, the V gene TRBV5-1; 8 bases match TRBD2. The CDR3 runs to 16 residues. The junction had 5 bases not matched to a gene; V was cut back by 0 bases and J by 2 bases. Germline-derived CDR1 and CDR2 are SGHRS and YFSETQ. The CDR3 region is CASSLERRGATDTQYF. The DNA of the CDR3 is TGCGCCAGCAGCTTGGAAAGGCGGGGGGCCACAGATACGCAGTATTTT.

This chain links TRBV7-2 with TRBJ1-2, with a possible D match to TRBD1 (5 bases). This CDR3 spans 16 amino acids. V shed 7 bases and J shed 0 bases, with 18 bases lying between them. Germline CDR1 and CDR2: SGHTA and FQGNSA. The DNA for the CDR3 is TGTGCCAGCAACGCTAGTCCAGGGTCCGCTAACTATGGCTACACCTTC. It specifies CASNASPGSANYGYTF.

This clonotype came up a few times. The chain links TRBV15 to TRBJ2-7; 7 bases agree with TRBD1. J lost 3 bases, V lost 0 bases, and 5 bases had no gene match. The CDR3 loop spans 15 amino acids. The germline gives CDR1 LNHNV, CDR2 YYDKDF (reference sequence). The CDR3 region is CATSRDGDRFYEQYF. The CDR3, as DNA: TGTGCCACCAGCAGAGACGGGGACAGATTCTACGAGCAGTACTTC.

This clonotype was detected many times. The chain is built from TRBV25-1 and TRBJ2-5; perhaps TRBD2 as D (5 bases). Trimming cost V 1 base and J 3 bases, with 12 bases left between them. Germline V CDR1 and CDR2: MGHDK, SYGVNS. This CDR3 is built from 15 residues. The CDR3 region has the DNA TGTGCCAGCAGTGAATCGTGGGTTAGCGAAGAGACCCAGTACTTC. Translating gives CASSESWVSEETQYF.

The gene calls are TRBV7-8 and TRBJ1-2, with D tentatively TRBD1 (5 bases). The germline V and J ends were trimmed by 1 base and 4 bases, with 7 bases remaining between them. Germline loops: CDR1 SGHVS, CDR2 FQNEAQ. This CDR3 comprises 13 residues. The DNA for the CDR3 is TGTGCCAGCAGCTTAGTGGGGACCTATGGCTACACCTTC. Amino acid sequence: CASSLVGTYGYTF.

The chain links TRBV7-6 to TRBJ2-3; TRBD2 agrees at 8 bases. Germline lookup yields CDR1 SGHVS and CDR2 FNYEAQ. The V and J ends lost 2 bases and 6 bases, in that order; junction bases with no gene match: 10. The CDR3 runs to 16 residues. CDR3 protein: CASSLTPGLGYDTQYF. The DNA of the CDR3 is TGTGCCAGCAGCTTAACTCCGGGACTAGGGTACGATACGCAGTATTTT.

This clonotype was recorded many times. The chain joins TRBV20-1 to TRBJ2-2; D gene uncertain. Trimming took off 2 bases at V and 3 bases at J, with 16 bases between the two ends. The CDR3 sequence is 16 residues long. CDR1 is DFQATT, CDR2 SNEGSKA, per germline (reference sequence). The CDR3 here is CSARKVATRDTGELFF. The DNA of the CDR3 is TGCAGTGCTAGAAAGGTTGCGACACGGGACACCGGGGAGCTGTTTTTT.

This clonotype was detected only a few times. The rearrangement uses TRBV6-1 and TRBJ2-5, with 14 positions matching TRBD2. V shed 6 bases, J shed 3 bases, and the junction held 6 bases outside the gene matches. In germline, CDR1 is MNHNS, CDR2 SASEGT. The CDR3 is 16 amino acids. CDR3 amino acids: CASSLGLAGVEETQYF. The CDR3 DNA reads TGTGCCAGCAGCCTGGGACTAGCGGGAGTAGAAGAGACCCAGTACTTC.

The chain joins TRBV12-3 or TRBV12-4 to TRBJ2-7; 7 nucleotides align to TRBD1. CDR3 length: 15 amino acids. With 5 bases clipped from V and 0 bases from J, the junction kept 7 bases outside the gene matches. In nucleotides, the CDR3 is TGTGCCAGCAGTCCAACCCGACAGGGCTCCTACGAGCAGTACTTC. It yields the protein CASSPTRQGSYEQYF.

In its sample, this clonotype was seen a few times. The CDR3 DNA reads TGTGCCAGCAGCTTAGCGGGAAGTAACTACGAGCAGTACTTC. Amino acid sequence: CASSLAGSNYEQYF. V is TRBV7-2 and J is TRBJ2-7; D gene ambiguous. From germline, CDR1 is SGHTA and CDR2 FQGNSA. V lost 0 bases and J 3 bases, leaving 9 bases between the germline ends. The CDR3 extends over 14 amino acids.

This clonotype was observed a few times. J is TRBJ2-7 and V is TRBV10-3, with TRBD2 as a possible D gene (6 bases). The length of the CDR3 is 17 residues. Germline loops: CDR1 ENHRY, CDR2 SYGVKD. Trimming removed 4 bases at V and 5 bases at J, with 24 bases between. CDR3 protein: CAISVVPGGAGDDEQYF. As DNA, the CDR3 is TGTGCCATCAGTGTGGTACCCGGGGGAGCCGGGGACGACGAGCAGTACTTC.